This entry describes one TCR beta chain. This sample stems from a study of control samples from healthy donors and cancer patients. The CDR3 is made up of 13 amino acids. Deletions cut 3 bases from V and 1 base from J, with 7 bases between. Germline CDR1 is KGHSH and CDR2 is LQKENI. Measured with immunoSEQ multiplex PCR; TCRdb has only the in-frame clones, and not every one. The profile shows about 180,000 clones, around 94% of them singletons. Specimen: blood. The source of this sequence is a man between 25 and 39 years old in good health. The V gene is TRBV18, the J gene TRBJ2-7; no reliable D call. In DNA form, the CDR3 reads TGTGCCAGCTCACCGGGGTTATCCTACGAGCAGTACTTC. Its translation: CASSPGLSYEQYF.